This TCR beta chain is from a study of radiotherapy plus CTLA-4 blockade in lung cancer. The CDR3 consists of 12 residues. The V end was cut by 5 bases, the J end by 6 bases, with 8 bases between. Germline CDR1 is SGHTA and CDR2 is FQGTGA. Profiling relied on immunoSEQ multiplex PCR, and the TCRdb table lists in-frame clones only, not all of them. The repertoire holds roughly 50,000 clones, with roughly 80% as singletons. The sample here was peripheral blood, taken from a patient treated with radiotherapy plus ipilimumab. The sequence was collected from a human donor with non-small cell lung cancer who had a partial response to radiotherapy plus ipilimumab. V and J are TRBV7-3 and TRBJ2-1; a possible D gene is TRBD2 (5 bases). The CDR3 nucleotides read TGTGCCAGCAGCCCCGCGGGCAATGAGCAGTTCTTC. This translates into CASSPAGNEQFF.